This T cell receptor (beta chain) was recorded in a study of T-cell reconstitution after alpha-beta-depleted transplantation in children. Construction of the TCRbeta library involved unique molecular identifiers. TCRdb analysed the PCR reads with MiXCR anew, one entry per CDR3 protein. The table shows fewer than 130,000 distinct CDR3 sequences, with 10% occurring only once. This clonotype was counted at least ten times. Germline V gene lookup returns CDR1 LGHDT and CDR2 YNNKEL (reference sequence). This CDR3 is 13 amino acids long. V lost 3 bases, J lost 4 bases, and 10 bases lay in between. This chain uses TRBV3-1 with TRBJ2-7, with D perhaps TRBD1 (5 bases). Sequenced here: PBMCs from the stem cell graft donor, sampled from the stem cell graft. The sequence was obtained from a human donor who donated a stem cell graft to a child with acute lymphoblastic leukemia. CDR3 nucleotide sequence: TGTGCCAGCAGCCATCACCGACAGTACGAGCAGTACTTC. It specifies CASSHHRQYEQYF.